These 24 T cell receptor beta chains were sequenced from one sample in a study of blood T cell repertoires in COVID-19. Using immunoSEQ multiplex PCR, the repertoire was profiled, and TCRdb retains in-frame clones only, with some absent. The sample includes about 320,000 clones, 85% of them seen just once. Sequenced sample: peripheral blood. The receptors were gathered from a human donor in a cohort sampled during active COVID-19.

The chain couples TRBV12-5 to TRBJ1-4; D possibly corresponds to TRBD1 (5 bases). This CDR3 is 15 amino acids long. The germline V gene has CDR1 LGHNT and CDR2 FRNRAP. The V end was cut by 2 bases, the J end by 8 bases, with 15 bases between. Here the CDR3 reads CASGLIQGLREKLFF. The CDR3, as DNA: TGTGCTAGTGGTTTGATCCAGGGTTTACGCGAAAAACTGTTTTTT.

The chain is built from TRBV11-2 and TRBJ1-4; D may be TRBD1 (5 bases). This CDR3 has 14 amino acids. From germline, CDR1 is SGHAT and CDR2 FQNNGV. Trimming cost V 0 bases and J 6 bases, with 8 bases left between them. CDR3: CASSLEWGDEKLFF. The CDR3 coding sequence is TGTGCCAGCAGCTTAGAGTGGGGGGATGAAAAACTGTTTTTT.

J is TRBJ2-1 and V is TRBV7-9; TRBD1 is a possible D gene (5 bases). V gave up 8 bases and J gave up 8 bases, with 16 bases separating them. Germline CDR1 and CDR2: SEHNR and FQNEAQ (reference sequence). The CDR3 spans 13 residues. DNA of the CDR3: TGTGCCAGCGGACCCCAGGGTTTAGATGAGCAGTTCTTC. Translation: CASGPQGLDEQFF. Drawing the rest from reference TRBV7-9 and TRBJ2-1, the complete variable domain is DTGVSQNPRHKITKRGQNVTFRCDPISEHNRLYWYRQTLGQGPEFLTYFQNEAQLEKSRLLSDRFSAERPKGSFSTLEIQRTEQGDSAMYLCASGPQGLDEQFFGPGTRLTVL.

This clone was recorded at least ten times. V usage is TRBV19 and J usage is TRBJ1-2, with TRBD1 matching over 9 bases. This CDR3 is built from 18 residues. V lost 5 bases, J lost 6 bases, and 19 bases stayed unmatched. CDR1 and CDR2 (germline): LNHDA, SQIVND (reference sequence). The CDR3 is CASSPSTGGASLGDGYTF. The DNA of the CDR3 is TGTGCCAGTAGTCCATCCACAGGGGGCGCAAGCCTAGGTGATGGCTACACCTTC.

The CDR3 DNA reads as TGTGCCAGCAGCGTAGACGAGAGCTCTGTAGGCTACACCTTC. Protein sequence: CASSVDESSVGYTF. V and J are TRBV9 and TRBJ1-2, with D uncertain. This CDR3 region has 14 residues. Trimming stripped 0 bases from V and 8 bases from J, with 14 bases between. Germline CDR1 reads SGDLS; CDR2 reads YYNGEE.

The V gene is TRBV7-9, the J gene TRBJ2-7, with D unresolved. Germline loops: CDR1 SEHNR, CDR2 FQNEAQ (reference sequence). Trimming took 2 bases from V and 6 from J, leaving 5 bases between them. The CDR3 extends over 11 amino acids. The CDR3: CASSLFGEQYF. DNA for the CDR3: TGTGCCAGCAGCTTATTCGGCGAGCAGTACTTC.

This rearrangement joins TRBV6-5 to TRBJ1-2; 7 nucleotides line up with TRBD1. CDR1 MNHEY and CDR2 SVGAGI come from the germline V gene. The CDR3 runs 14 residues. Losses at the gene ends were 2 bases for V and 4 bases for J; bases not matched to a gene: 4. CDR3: CASSYRQGTYGYTF. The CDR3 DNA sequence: TGTGCCAGCAGTTACCGACAGGGAACCTATGGCTACACCTTC.

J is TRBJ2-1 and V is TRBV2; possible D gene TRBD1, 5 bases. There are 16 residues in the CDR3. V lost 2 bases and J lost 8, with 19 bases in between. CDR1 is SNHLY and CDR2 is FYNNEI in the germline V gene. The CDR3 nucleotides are TGTGCCAGCAGTGAATTGCAGGTAAAGGGGTACGATGAGCAGTTCTTC. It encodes CASSELQVKGYDEQFF.

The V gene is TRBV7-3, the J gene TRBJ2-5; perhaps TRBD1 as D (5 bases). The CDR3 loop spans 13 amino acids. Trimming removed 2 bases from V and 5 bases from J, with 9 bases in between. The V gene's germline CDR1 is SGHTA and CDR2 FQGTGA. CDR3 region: CASSLGAVETQYF. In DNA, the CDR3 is TGTGCCAGCAGCTTAGGGGCGGTGGAGACCCAGTACTTC.

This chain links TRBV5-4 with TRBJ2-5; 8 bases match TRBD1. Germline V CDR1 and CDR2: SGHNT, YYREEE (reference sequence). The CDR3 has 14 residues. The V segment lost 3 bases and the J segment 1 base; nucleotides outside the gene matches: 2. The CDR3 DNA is TGTGCCAGCAGCTCCGGACAGGGCCAAGAGACCCAGTACTTC. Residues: CASSSGQGQETQYF.

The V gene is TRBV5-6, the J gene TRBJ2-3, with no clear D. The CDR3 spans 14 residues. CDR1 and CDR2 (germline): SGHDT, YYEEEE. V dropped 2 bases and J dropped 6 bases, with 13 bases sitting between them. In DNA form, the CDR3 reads TGTGCCAGCAGCTTCGTCTCCTCGTTGGATACGCAGTATTTT. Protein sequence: CASSFVSSLDTQYF. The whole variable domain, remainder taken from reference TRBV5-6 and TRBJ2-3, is DAGVTQSPTHLIKTRGQQVTLRCSPKSGHDTVSWYQQALGQGPQFIFQYYEEEERQRGNFPDRFSGHQFPNYSSELNVNALLLGDSALYLCASSFVSSLDTQYFGPGTRLTVL.

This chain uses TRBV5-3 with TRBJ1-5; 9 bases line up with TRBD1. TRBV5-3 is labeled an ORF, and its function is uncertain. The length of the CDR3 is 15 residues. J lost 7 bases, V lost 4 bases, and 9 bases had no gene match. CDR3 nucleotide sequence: TGTGCCAGAAGCGGTGCACAGGGGGCAGGACAGCCCCAGCATTTT. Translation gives CARSGAQGAGQPQHF.

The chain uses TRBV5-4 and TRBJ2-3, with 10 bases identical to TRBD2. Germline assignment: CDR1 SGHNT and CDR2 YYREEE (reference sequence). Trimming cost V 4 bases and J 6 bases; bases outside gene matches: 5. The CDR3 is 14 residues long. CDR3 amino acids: CASSPGTSVDTQYF. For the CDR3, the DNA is TGTGCCAGCAGCCCCGGGACTAGCGTTGATACGCAGTATTTT. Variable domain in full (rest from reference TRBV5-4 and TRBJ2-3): ETGVTQSPTHLIKTRGQQVTLRCSSQSGHNTVSWYQQALGQGPQFIFQYYREEENGRGNFPPRFSGLQFPNYSSELNVNALELDDSALYLCASSPGTSVDTQYFGPGTRLTVL.

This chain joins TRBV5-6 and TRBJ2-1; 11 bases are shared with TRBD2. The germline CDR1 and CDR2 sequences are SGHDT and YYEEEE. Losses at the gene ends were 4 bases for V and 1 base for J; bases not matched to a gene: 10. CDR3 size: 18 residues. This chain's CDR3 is CASSLGLAGQKSYNEQFF. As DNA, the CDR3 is TGTGCCAGCAGCCTCGGACTAGCGGGCCAAAAGTCCTACAATGAGCAGTTCTTC. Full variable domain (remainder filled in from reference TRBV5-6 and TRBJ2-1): DAGVTQSPTHLIKTRGQQVTLRCSPKSGHDTVSWYQQALGQGPQFIFQYYEEEERQRGNFPDRFSGHQFPNYSSELNVNALLLGDSALYLCASSLGLAGQKSYNEQFFGPGTRLTVL.

The CDR3 loop is CASSRTTQGKANYGYTF. CDR3 sequence (DNA): TGTGCCAGCAGCCGTACCACCCAGGGGAAGGCTAACTATGGCTACACCTTC. The chain joins TRBV7-9 to TRBJ1-2; possibly TRBD1 for D (6 bases). The CDR3 is 17 residues long. The V end was cut by 5 bases, the J end by 0 bases, with 19 bases between. Germline V gene data show CDR1 as SEHNR and CDR2 as FQNEAQ (reference sequence).

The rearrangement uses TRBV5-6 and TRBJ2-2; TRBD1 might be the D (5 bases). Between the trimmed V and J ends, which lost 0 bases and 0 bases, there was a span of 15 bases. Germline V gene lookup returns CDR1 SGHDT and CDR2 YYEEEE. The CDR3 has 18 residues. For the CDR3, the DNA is TGTGCCAGCAGCTTGGCAGGGAACCCGACATCGAACACCGGGGAGCTGTTTTTT. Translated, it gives CASSLAGNPTSNTGELFF. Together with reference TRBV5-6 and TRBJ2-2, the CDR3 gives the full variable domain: DAGVTQSPTHLIKTRGQQVTLRCSPKSGHDTVSWYQQALGQGPQFIFQYYEEEERQRGNFPDRFSGHQFPNYSSELNVNALLLGDSALYLCASSLAGNPTSNTGELFFGEGSRLTVL.

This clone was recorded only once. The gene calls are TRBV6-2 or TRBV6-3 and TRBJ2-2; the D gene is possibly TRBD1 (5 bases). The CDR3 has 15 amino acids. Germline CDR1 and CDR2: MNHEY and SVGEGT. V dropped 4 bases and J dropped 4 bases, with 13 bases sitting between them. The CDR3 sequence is CASSLEGAITGELFF. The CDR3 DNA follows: TGTGCCAGCAGTTTGGAAGGGGCCATCACCGGGGAGCTGTTTTTT.

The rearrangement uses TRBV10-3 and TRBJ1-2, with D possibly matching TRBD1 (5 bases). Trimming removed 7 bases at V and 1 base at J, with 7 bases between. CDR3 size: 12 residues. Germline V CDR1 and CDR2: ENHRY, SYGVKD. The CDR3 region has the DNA TGTGCCATCAACCAGGGTAACTATGGCTACACCTTC. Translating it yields CAINQGNYGYTF.

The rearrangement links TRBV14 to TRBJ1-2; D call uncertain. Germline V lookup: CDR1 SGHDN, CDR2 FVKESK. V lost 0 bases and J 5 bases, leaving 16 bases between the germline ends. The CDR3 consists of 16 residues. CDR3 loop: CASSQDVNIPFYGYTF. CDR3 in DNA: TGTGCCAGCAGCCAAGACGTTAACATACCCTTTTATGGCTACACCTTC.

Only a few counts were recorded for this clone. CDR3 region: CASSEGGQYLGYTF. Written as DNA, the CDR3 is TGTGCCAGCAGTGAGGGGGGGCAGTACCTTGGCTACACCTTC. The rearrangement uses TRBV6-1 and TRBJ1-2; D perhaps matches TRBD1 (6 bases). Germline CDR1 reads MNHNS; CDR2 reads SASEGT. This CDR3 region has 14 residues. Trimming cost V 3 bases and J 7 bases, with 15 bases left between them.

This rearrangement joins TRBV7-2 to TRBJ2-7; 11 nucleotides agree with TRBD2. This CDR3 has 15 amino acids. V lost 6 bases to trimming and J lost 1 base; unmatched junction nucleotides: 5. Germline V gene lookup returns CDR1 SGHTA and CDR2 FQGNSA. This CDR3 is CASRETSGVSYEQYF. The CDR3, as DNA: TGTGCCAGCAGGGAGACTAGCGGGGTTTCCTACGAGCAGTACTTC.

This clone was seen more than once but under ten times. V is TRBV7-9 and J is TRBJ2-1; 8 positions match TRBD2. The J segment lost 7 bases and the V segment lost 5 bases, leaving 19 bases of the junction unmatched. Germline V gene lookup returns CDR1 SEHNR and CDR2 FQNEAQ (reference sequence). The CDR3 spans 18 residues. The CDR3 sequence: CASSPGSLRFSGGNEQFF. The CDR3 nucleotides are TGTGCCAGCAGCCCAGGGTCTCTACGGTTTTCGGGGGGGAATGAGCAGTTCTTC. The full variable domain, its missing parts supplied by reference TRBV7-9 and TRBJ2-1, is DTGVSQNPRHKITKRGQNVTFRCDPISEHNRLYWYRQTLGQGPEFLTYFQNEAQLEKSRLLSDRFSAERPKGSFSTLEIQRTEQGDSAMYLCASSPGSLRFSGGNEQFFGPGTRLTVL.

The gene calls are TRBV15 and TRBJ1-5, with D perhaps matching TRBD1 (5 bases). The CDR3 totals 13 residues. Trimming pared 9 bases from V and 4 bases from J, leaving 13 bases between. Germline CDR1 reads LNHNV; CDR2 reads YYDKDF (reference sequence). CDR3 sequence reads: CATSKGRNQPQHF. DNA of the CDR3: TGTGCCACATCAAAGGGGAGGAATCAGCCCCAGCATTTT.

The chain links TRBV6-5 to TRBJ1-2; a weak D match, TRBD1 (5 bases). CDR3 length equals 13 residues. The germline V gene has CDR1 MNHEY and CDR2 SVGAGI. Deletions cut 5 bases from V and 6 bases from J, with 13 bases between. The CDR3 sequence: CASSTRLRDGYTF. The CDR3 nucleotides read TGTGCCAGCAGTACCCGACTCAGGGATGGCTACACCTTC.